This entry describes one T cell receptor beta chain. V lost 7 bases to trimming and J lost 2 bases, with 9 bases between them. This CDR3 is built from 12 residues. CDR1 and CDR2 (germline): SQVTM, ANQGSEA. Naive-designated CD8 cells lacked CD45RO, were positively enriched for CCR7, and omitted terminally differentiated effector memory CD45RA+ cells. Sequencing was performed with immunoSEQ multiplex PCR; in TCRdb, only in-frame clones are kept and a portion is missing. The repertoire holds 760,000 or so clones, with approximately 96% as singletons. These data are taken from a study of shared clonotypes between healthy human individuals.

Material: naive CD8+ T cells sorted from blood. The V and J genes are TRBV29-1 and TRBJ2-1, with D tentatively TRBD1 or TRBD2 (5 bases each). This clonotype originated in a man in his thirties or forties in good health. This chain's CDR3 is CSGGEAYNEQFF. CDR3 coding DNA: TGCAGCGGAGGGGAAGCCTACAATGAGCAGTTCTTC.